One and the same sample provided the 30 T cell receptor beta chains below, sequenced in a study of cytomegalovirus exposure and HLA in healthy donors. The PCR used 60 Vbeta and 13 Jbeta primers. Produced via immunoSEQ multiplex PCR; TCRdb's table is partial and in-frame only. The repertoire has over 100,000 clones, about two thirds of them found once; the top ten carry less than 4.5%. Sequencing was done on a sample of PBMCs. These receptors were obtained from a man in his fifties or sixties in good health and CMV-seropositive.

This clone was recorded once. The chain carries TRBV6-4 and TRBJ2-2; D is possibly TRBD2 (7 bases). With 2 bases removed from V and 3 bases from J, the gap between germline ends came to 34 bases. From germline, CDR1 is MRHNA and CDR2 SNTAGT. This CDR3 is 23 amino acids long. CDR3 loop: CASSDTQGLWGGKGLLDTGELFF. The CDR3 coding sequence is TGTGCCAGCAGTGACACCCAGGGGTTGTGGGGGGGAAAAGGGTTGCTGGACACCGGGGAGCTGTTTTTT.

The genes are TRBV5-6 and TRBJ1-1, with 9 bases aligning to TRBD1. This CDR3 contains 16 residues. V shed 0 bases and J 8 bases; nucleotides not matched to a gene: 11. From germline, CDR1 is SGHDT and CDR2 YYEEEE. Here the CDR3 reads CASSLAVGDREWEAFF. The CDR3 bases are TGTGCCAGCAGCTTGGCGGTGGGGGACAGGGAGTGGGAAGCTTTCTTT.

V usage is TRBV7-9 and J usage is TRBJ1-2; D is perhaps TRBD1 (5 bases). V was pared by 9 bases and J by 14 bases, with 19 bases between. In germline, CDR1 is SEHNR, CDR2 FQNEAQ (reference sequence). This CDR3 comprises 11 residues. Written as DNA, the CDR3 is TGTGCCAGTACCCCGGGGGGAGAGCCAACCTTC. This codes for CASTPGGEPTF.

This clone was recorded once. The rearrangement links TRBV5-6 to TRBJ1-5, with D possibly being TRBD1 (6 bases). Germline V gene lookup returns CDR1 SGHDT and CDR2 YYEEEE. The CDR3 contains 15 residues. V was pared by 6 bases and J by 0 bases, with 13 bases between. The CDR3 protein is CASTAQGFSNQPQHF. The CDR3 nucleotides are TGTGCCAGCACCGCACAGGGATTTAGCAATCAGCCCCAGCATTTT.

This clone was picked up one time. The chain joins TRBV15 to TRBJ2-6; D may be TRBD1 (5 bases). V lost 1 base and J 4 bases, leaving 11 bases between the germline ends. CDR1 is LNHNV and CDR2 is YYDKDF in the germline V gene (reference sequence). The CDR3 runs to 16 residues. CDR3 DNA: TGTGCCACCAGCAGAGGTATGACAGCCGGGGCCAACGTCCTGACTTTC. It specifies CATSRGMTAGANVLTF.

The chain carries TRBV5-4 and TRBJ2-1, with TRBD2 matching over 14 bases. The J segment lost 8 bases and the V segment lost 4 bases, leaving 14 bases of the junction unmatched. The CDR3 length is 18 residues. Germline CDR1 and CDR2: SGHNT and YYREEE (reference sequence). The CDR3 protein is CASSIGLAGGRIGDEQFF. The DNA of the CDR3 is TGTGCCAGCAGCATAGGACTAGCGGGGGGTCGAATAGGGGATGAGCAGTTCTTC.

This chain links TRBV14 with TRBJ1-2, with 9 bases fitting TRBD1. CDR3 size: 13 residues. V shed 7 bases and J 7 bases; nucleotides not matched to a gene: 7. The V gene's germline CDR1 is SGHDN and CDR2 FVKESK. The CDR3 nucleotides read TGTGCCAGCAACGGACAGGGGATTGGTGGCTACACCTTC. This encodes CASNGQGIGGYTF. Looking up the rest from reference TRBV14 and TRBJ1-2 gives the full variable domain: EAGVTQFPSHSVIEKGQTVTLRCDPISGHDNLYWYRRVMGKEIKFLLHFVKESKQDESGMPNNRFLAERTGGTYSTLKVQPAELEDSGVYFCASNGQGIGGYTFGSGTRLTVV.

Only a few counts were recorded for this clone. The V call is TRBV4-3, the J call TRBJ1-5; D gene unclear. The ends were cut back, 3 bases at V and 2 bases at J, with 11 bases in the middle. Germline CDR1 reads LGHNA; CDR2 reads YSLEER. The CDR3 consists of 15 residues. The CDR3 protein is CASSHAHGGNQPQHF. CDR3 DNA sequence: TGCGCCAGCAGCCATGCTCACGGGGGCAATCAGCCCCAGCATTTT.

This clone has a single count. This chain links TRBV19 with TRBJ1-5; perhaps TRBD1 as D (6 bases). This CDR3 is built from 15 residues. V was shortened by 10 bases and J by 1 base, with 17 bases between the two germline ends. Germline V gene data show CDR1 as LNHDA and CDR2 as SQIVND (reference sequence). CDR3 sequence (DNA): TGTGCCACCCGGACAGAATCAGGAAGCAATCAGCCCCAGCATTTT. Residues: CATRTESGSNQPQHF. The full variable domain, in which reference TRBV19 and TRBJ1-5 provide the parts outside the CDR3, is DGGITQSPKYLFRKEGQNVTLSCEQNLNHDAMYWYRQDPGQGLRLIYYSQIVNDFQKGDIAEGYSVSREKKESFPLTVTSAQKNPTAFYLCATRTESGSNQPQHFGDGTRLSIL.

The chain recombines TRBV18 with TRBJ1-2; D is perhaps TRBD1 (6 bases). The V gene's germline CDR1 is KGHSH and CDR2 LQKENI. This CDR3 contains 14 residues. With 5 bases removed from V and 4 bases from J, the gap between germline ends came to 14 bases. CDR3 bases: TGTGCCAGCTCAGCCGACAGGAAACGCTATGGCTACACCTTC. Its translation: CASSADRKRYGYTF. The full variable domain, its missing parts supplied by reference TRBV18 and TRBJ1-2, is NAGVMQNPRHLVRRRGQEARLRCSPMKGHSHVYWYRQLPEEGLKFMVYLQKENIIDESGMPKERFSAEFPKEGPSILRIQQVVRGDSAAYFCASSADRKRYGYTFGSGTRLTVV.

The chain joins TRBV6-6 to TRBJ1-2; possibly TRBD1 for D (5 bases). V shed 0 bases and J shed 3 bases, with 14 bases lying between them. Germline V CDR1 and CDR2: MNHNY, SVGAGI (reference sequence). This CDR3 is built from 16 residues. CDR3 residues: CASSYSGQGGHYGYTF. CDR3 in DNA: TGTGCCAGCAGTTACTCTGGGCAGGGAGGGCACTATGGCTACACCTTC.

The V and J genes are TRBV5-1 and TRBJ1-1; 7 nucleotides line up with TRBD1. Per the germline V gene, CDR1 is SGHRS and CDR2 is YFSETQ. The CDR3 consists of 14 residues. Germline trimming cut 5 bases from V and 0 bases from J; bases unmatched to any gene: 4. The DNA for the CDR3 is TGCGCCAGCAGATGGGACAGTTTGAACACTGAAGCTTTCTTT. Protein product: CASRWDSLNTEAFF.

The CDR3 DNA is TGTGCCAGCAGCTTAAGGGGCAGCCCTCTCACCGGGGAGCTGTTTTTT. Translating gives CASSLRGSPLTGELFF. The chain combines TRBV7-9 with TRBJ2-2, with D possibly matching TRBD1 (5 bases). The CDR3 is 16 amino acids. V was clipped by 2 bases and J by 4 bases, with 14 bases between them. Germline V CDR1 and CDR2: SEHNR, FQNEAQ (reference sequence). The entire variable domain, with the rest obtained from reference TRBV7-9 and TRBJ2-2, is as follows: DTGVSQNPRHKITKRGQNVTFRCDPISEHNRLYWYRQTLGQGPEFLTYFQNEAQLEKSRLLSDRFSAERPKGSFSTLEIQRTEQGDSAMYLCASSLRGSPLTGELFFGEGSRLTVL.

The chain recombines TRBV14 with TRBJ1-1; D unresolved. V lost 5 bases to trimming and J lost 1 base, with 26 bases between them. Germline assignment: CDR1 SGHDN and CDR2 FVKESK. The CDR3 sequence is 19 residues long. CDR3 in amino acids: CASSLTLGIYVRENTEAFF. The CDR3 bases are TGTGCCAGCAGCTTGACCCTAGGTATTTACGTACGGGAGAACACTGAAGCTTTCTTT.

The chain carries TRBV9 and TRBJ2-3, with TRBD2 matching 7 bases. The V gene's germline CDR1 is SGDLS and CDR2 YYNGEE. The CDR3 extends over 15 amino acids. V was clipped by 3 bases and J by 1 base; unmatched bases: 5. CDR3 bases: TGTGCCAGCAGCGGGGGGGGGTTAGGCACAGATACGCAGTATTTT. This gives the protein CASSGGGLGTDTQYF.

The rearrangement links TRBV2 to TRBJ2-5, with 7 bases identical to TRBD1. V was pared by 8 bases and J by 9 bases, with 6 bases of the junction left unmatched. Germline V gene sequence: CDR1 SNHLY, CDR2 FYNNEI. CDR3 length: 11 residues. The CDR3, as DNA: TGTGCCAGCCGCTCCGGGACAGCCCAGTACTTC. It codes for CASRSGTAQYF.

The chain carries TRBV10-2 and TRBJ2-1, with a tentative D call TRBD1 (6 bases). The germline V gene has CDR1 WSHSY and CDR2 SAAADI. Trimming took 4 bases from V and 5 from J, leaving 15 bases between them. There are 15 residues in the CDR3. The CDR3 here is CASSGGRSRDNEQFF. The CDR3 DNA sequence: TGCGCCAGCAGTGGGGGGCGAAGCAGGGACAATGAGCAGTTCTTC.

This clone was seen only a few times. CDR3 loop: CASSLVGTQETQYF. The CDR3 region has the DNA TGCGCCAGCAGCTTGGTTGGGACACAAGAGACCCAGTACTTC. The chain employs TRBV5-1 and TRBJ2-5; the D gene is possibly TRBD1 (6 bases). This CDR3 is 14 amino acids long. From germline, CDR1 is SGHRS and CDR2 YFSETQ. V was shortened by 0 bases and J by 2 bases, with 8 bases between the two germline ends.

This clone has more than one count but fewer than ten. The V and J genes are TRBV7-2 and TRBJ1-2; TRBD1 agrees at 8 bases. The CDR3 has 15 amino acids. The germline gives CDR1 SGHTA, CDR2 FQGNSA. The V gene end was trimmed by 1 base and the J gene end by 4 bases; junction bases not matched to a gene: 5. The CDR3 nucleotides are TGTGCCAGCAGCTTAGAGGCAGGGGGCGGCTATGGCTACACCTTC. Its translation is CASSLEAGGGYGYTF. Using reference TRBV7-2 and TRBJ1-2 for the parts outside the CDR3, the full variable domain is GAGVSQSPSNKVTEKGKDVELRCDPISGHTALYWYRQSLGQGLEFLIYFQGNSAPDKSGLPSDRFSAERTGGSVSTLTIQRTQQEDSAVYLCASSLEAGGGYGYTFGSGTRLTVV.

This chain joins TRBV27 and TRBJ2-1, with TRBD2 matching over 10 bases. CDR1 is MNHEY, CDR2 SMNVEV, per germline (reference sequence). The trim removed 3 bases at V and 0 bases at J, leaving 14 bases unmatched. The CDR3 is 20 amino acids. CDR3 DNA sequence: TGTGCCAGCAGTTTTGGACTACGGACTAGCGGACCCGTCTCCTACAATGAGCAGTTCTTC. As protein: CASSFGLRTSGPVSYNEQFF.

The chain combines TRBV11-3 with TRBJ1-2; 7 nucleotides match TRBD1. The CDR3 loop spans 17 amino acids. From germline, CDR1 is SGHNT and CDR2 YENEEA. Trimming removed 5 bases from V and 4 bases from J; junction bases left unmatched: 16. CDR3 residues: CASSGTGQMISSYGYTF. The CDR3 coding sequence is TGTGCCAGCAGCGGAACGGGACAGATGATATCTAGCTATGGCTACACCTTC.

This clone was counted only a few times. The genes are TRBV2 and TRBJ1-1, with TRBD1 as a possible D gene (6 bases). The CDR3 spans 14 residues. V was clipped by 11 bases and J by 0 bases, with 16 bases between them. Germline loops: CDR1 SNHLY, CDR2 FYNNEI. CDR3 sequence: CACERQAMNTEAFF. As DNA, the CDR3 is TGTGCCTGCGAAAGACAGGCTATGAACACTGAAGCTTTCTTT.

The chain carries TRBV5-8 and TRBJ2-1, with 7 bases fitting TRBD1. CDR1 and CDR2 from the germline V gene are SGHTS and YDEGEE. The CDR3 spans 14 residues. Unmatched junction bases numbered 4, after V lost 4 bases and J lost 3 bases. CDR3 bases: TGTGCCAGCAGCCGACAGGGCCTCTACAATGAGCAGTTCTTC. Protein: CASSRQGLYNEQFF.

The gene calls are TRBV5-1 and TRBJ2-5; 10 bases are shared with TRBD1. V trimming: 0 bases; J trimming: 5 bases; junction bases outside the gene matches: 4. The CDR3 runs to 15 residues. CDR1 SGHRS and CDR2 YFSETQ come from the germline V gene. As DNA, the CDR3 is TGCGCCAGCAGCTTGGGGGGACAGGGGCTCGAGACCCAGTACTTC. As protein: CASSLGGQGLETQYF. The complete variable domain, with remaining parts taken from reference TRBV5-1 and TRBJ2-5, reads KAGVTQTPRYLIKTRGQQVTLSCSPISGHRSVSWYQQTPGQGLQFLFEYFSETQRNKGNFPGRFSGRQFSNSRSEMNVSTLELGDSALYLCASSLGGQGLETQYFGPGTRLLVL.

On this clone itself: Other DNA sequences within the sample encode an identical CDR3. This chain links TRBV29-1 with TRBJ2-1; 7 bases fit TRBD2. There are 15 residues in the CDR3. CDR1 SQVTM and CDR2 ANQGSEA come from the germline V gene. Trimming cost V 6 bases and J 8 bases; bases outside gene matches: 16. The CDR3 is CSVGQRLAPNHEQFF. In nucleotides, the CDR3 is TGCAGCGTCGGTCAAAGACTAGCTCCCAACCATGAGCAGTTCTTC.

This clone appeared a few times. The CDR3 region is CASSGQMNTEAFF. CDR3 sequence (DNA): TGTGCCAGCAGTGGCCAGATGAACACTGAAGCTTTCTTT. The rearrangement joins TRBV6-1 to TRBJ1-1; D is undetermined. Germline-derived CDR1 and CDR2 are MNHNS and SASEGT. This CDR3 contains 13 residues. With 4 bases removed from V and 0 bases from J, the gap between germline ends came to 6 bases.

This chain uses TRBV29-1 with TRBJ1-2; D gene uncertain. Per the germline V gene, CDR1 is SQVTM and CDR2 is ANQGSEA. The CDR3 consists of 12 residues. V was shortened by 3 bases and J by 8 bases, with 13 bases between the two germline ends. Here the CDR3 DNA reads TGCAGCGTTGAGAGTACGACTTACGGCTACACCTTC. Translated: CSVESTTYGYTF. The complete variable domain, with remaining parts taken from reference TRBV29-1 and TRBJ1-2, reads SAVISQKPSRDICQRGTSLTIQCQVDSQVTMMFWYRQQPGQSLTLIATANQGSEATYESGFVIDKFPISRPNLTFSTLTVSNMSPEDSSIYLCSVESTTYGYTFGSGTRLTVV.

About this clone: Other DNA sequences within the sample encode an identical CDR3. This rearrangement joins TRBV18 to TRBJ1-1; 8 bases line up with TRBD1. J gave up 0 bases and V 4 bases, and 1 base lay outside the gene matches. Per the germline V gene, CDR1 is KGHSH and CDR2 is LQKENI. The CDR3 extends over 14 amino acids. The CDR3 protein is CASSRDRMNTEAFF. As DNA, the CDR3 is TGTGCCAGCTCACGGGACAGGATGAACACTGAAGCTTTCTTT.

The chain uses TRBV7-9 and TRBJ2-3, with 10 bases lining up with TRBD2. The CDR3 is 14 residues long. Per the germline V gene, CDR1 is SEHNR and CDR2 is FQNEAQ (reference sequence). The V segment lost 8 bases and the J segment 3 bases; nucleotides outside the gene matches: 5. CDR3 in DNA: TGTGCCAGCTCTAGCGGGAGAGGGACAGATACGCAGTATTTT. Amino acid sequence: CASSSGRGTDTQYF. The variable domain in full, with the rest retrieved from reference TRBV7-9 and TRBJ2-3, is DTGVSQNPRHKITKRGQNVTFRCDPISEHNRLYWYRQTLGQGPEFLTYFQNEAQLEKSRLLSDRFSAERPKGSFSTLEIQRTEQGDSAMYLCASSSGRGTDTQYFGPGTRLTVL.

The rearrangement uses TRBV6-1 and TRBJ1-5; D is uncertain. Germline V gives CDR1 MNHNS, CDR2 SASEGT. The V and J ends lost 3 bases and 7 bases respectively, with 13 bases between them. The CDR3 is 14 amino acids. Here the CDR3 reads CASSDRSSLQPQHF. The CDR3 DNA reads TGTGCCAGCAGTGACAGGTCGTCGTTGCAGCCCCAGCATTTT.